This is a list of T cell receptor beta chains from one sample in a study of technical replicates of blood from several donors. Data came from immunoSEQ multiplex PCR; TCRdb stores just in-frame clones and leaves some out. The profile shows about 67,000 clones, under 98% of them singletons. The material sequenced was T cells isolated from PBMCs. These receptors were collected from a human donor in good health. The CDR3 runs from the conserved cysteine through the conserved F or W. Fields, in order: V gene, D gene, J gene, CDR3 protein. D genes are given only for firm matches.

>TRBV10-3|.|TRBJ2-7
CAISEQDSYEQYF
>TRBV4-3|.|TRBJ2-1
CASRDYSRSYNEQFF
>TRBV18|TRBD1|TRBJ2-7
CASTGQDTYEQYF
>TRBV5-1|.|TRBJ1-1
CASSLMRGTEAFF
>TRBV6-6|.|TRBJ2-5
CASSSVSNIHQETQYF
>TRBV28|TRBD2|TRBJ2-3
CASSEPTSGSRGADTQYF
>TRBV6-5|.|TRBJ2-2
CASSPSTGELFF
>TRBV6-1|TRBD1|TRBJ2-7
CASSRRTGNNEQYF
>TRBV2|.|TRBJ2-5
CASNKQGVQETQYF
>TRBV6-5|.|TRBJ2-7
CASSYNQYEQYF
>TRBV14|.|TRBJ2-7
CASSQHQGIAYEQYF
>TRBV9|.|TRBJ1-2
CASSAGQTEPYGYTF
>TRBV7-2|.|TRBJ2-7
CASSLRQVSYEQYF
>TRBV5-4|.|TRBJ2-1
CASSALTPYNEQFF
>TRBV5-4|TRBD1|TRBJ1-1
CASSLDRGVNTEAFF